This passage covers 16 T cell receptor beta chains from one sample sequenced in a study of cytomegalovirus exposure and HLA in healthy donors. With 60 Vbeta and 13 Jbeta primers, the PCR was carried out. Clones were sequenced by immunoSEQ multiplex PCR, and TCRdb holds only the in-frame ones, with some missing. Of about 140,000 clones listed, roughly three fifths are singletons. What was sequenced was PBMCs. The receptors come from a woman aged 55-70 years in good health and CMV-seronegative.

J is TRBJ2-3 and V is TRBV7-9; 12 positions agree with TRBD2. The length of the CDR3 is 16 residues. Germline CDR1 reads SEHNR; CDR2 reads FQNEAQ (reference sequence). Trimming cost V 5 bases and J 0 bases; bases outside gene matches: 3. CDR3 region: CASSHGTSGSTDTQYF. As DNA, the CDR3 is TGTGCCAGCAGCCACGGGACTAGCGGGAGCACAGATACGCAGTATTTT.

J is TRBJ2-7 and V is TRBV6-5, with 9 bases fitting TRBD1. Trimming removed 0 bases from V and 3 bases from J; junction bases left unmatched: 6. This CDR3 spans 16 amino acids. Per the germline V gene, CDR1 is MNHEY and CDR2 is SVGAGI. Written as DNA, the CDR3 is TGTGCCAGCAGTTACTCGGGGGGACAGGGACTCTACGAGCAGTACTTC. Translation gives CASSYSGGQGLYEQYF.

This clone was seen a handful of times. The rearrangement joins TRBV4-3 to TRBJ1-2, with D perhaps TRBD1 (6 bases). Germline V CDR1 and CDR2: LGHNA, YSLEER. The CDR3 loop spans 15 amino acids. V was cut by 0 bases and J by 8 bases, with 16 bases left in between. Here the CDR3 DNA reads TGCGCCAGCAGCCAAGATCAGGGGTTCCGGGGAGGCTACACCTTC. Amino acids: CASSQDQGFRGGYTF.

This chain joins TRBV13 and TRBJ1-6, with a weak D call TRBD1 (6 bases). From germline, CDR1 is PRHDT and CDR2 FYEKMQ (reference sequence). V lost 1 base and J 9 bases, leaving 13 bases between the germline ends. The CDR3 is made up of 15 amino acids. Written as DNA, the CDR3 is TGTGCCAGCAGCTTAGCCGTCAGGGGCGGTTCACCCCTCCACTTT. It specifies CASSLAVRGGSPLHF.

This clone was counted a single time. CDR3 in amino acids: CASSAQGWANYGYTF. DNA of the CDR3: TGTGCCAGTAGTGCACAGGGTTGGGCTAACTATGGCTACACCTTC. The chain carries TRBV19 and TRBJ1-2; possible D gene TRBD1, 6 bases. Trimming pared 5 bases from V and 0 bases from J, leaving 13 bases between. From germline, CDR1 is LNHDA and CDR2 SQIVND (reference sequence). This CDR3 region has 15 residues.

V usage is TRBV9 and J usage is TRBJ2-1, with 8 bases fitting TRBD2. The CDR3 totals 15 residues. V shed 3 bases, J shed 3 bases, and the junction held 5 bases outside the gene matches. Germline V lookup: CDR1 SGDLS, CDR2 YYNGEE. CDR3 nucleotide sequence: TGTGCCAGCAGCGCCCCCGGGACTAGCTACAATGAGCAGTTCTTC. It codes for CASSAPGTSYNEQFF.

The chain links TRBV19 to TRBJ2-7; TRBD1 might be the D (5 bases). The CDR3 runs to 11 residues. The V gene's germline CDR1 is LNHDA and CDR2 SQIVND (reference sequence). V was trimmed by 7 bases and J by 4 bases, leaving 8 bases between them. CDR3 protein: CASTDSYEQYF. The CDR3 nucleotides read TGTGCCAGTACCGACAGTTACGAGCAGTACTTC. The full variable domain, its missing parts supplied by reference TRBV19 and TRBJ2-7, is DGGITQSPKYLFRKEGQNVTLSCEQNLNHDAMYWYRQDPGQGLRLIYYSQIVNDFQKGDIAEGYSVSREKKESFPLTVTSAQKNPTAFYLCASTDSYEQYFGPGTRLTVT.

The CDR3: CAGTLSRWNEKLFF. In DNA form, the CDR3 reads TGTGCCGGCACCCTTTCCCGGTGGAATGAAAAACTGTTTTTT. This chain connects TRBV28 to TRBJ1-4; D not resolved. Trimming removed 11 bases from V and 5 bases from J, with 18 bases in between. The CDR3 has 14 residues. Germline CDR1 MDHEN, CDR2 SYDVKM. Based on the CDR3 plus reference TRBV28 and TRBJ1-4, the full variable domain is DVKVTQSSRYLVKRTGEKVFLECVQDMDHENMFWYRQDPGLGLRLIYFSYDVKMKEKGDIPEGYSVSREKKERFSLILESASTNQTSMYLCAGTLSRWNEKLFFGSGTQLSVL.

This chain uses TRBV5-1 with TRBJ2-4, with D possibly being TRBD2 (6 bases). Trimming shortened V by 0 bases and J by 7 bases, and 11 bases separated the two germline ends. Germline V gene data show CDR1 as SGHRS and CDR2 as YFSETQ. The CDR3 totals 14 residues. Written as DNA, the CDR3 is TGCGCCAGCAGCTTGGTGGGAGGTCTGAACATTCAGTACTTC. Its protein product is CASSLVGGLNIQYF.

The chain recombines TRBV25-1 with TRBJ2-5, with 10 nucleotides matching TRBD1. CDR3 size: 15 residues. CDR1 and CDR2 from the germline V gene are MGHDK and SYGVNS. V was pared by 5 bases and J by 4 bases, with 7 bases of the junction left unmatched. The chain's CDR3 is CASSPTGGRGETQYF. The CDR3 DNA reads as TGTGCCAGCAGTCCGACAGGGGGCCGGGGAGAGACCCAGTACTTC.

J is TRBJ2-1 and V is TRBV5-1; D perhaps matches TRBD1 (6 bases). CDR1 is SGHRS and CDR2 is YFSETQ in the germline V gene. V was shortened by 2 bases and J by 4 bases, with 19 bases between the two germline ends. The CDR3 loop spans 17 amino acids. CDR3 sequence reads: CASSFHSGALGYNEQFF. The CDR3 bases are TGCGCCAGCAGCTTCCACTCAGGGGCTCTGGGATACAATGAGCAGTTCTTC. The whole variable domain, remainder taken from reference TRBV5-1 and TRBJ2-1, is KAGVTQTPRYLIKTRGQQVTLSCSPISGHRSVSWYQQTPGQGLQFLFEYFSETQRNKGNFPGRFSGRQFSNSRSEMNVSTLELGDSALYLCASSFHSGALGYNEQFFGPGTRLTVL.

CDR3 nucleotides: TGTGCCAGCAGCGCACAGGGGACAACTAATGAAAAACTGTTTTTT. Protein: CASSAQGTTNEKLFF. V and J are TRBV7-2 and TRBJ1-4; 7 bases line up with TRBD1. Germline-derived CDR1 and CDR2 are SGHTA and FQGNSA. V lost 5 bases to trimming and J lost 0 bases; unmatched junction nucleotides: 3. The CDR3 runs to 15 residues.

For the CDR3, the DNA is TGTGCCAGCAGTGAAGCGCTAGGCCTAGACACCTTC. It codes for CASSEALGLDTF. The V and J genes are TRBV2 and TRBJ1-2; D is uncertain. Germline CDR1 and CDR2: SNHLY and FYNNEI. V shed 0 bases and J shed 12 bases, with 11 bases lying between them. The CDR3 has 12 amino acids.

This clone is a singleton in its sample. The rearrangement joins TRBV19 to TRBJ2-1, with 8 bases lining up with TRBD1. The germline V gene encodes CDR1 LNHDA and CDR2 SQIVND (reference sequence). V lost 6 bases and J lost 5; bases outside the gene matches: 6. The length of the CDR3 is 14 residues. For the CDR3, the DNA is TGTGCCAGTAGCCGGACAGGGTTGAACAATGAGCAGTTCTTC. Its protein is CASSRTGLNNEQFF.

The chain carries TRBV6-5 and TRBJ1-2; 7 nucleotides agree with TRBD1. V lost 1 base to trimming and J lost 7 bases; unmatched junction nucleotides: 12. The CDR3 totals 16 residues. The germline gives CDR1 MNHEY, CDR2 SVGAGI. The CDR3 sequence is CASSYLGMSGGFGYTF. The CDR3 coding sequence is TGTGCCAGCAGTTACTTGGGGATGTCAGGGGGGTTTGGCTACACCTTC.

V usage is TRBV9 and J usage is TRBJ2-7; a weak D match, TRBD2 (6 bases). Germline V gives CDR1 SGDLS, CDR2 YYNGEE. V lost 0 bases to trimming and J lost 5 bases, with 15 bases between them. The CDR3 has 15 residues. CDR3 sequence: CASSVAEGVSNEQYF. CDR3 bases: TGTGCCAGCAGCGTAGCGGAGGGAGTATCCAACGAGCAGTACTTC.